This is a list of T cell receptor beta chains from one sample in a study of shared clonotypes between healthy human individuals. Sequencing used immunoSEQ multiplex PCR; TCRdb keeps in-frame clones, though not all of them. The repertoire holds around 2,100,000 clones, with about 95% as singletons. Sequencing used naive CD8+ T cells sorted from blood. The receptor source for this set is a man younger than 30 in good health. The CDR3 runs from the conserved cysteine through the conserved F or W. Fields, in order: V gene, J gene, clone size, CDR3 protein. Expanded clones are given a class, and other clones once, few, many or no size at all.

TRBV29-1	TRBJ2-7	-	CSVEWDRDYEQYF
TRBV4-3	TRBJ2-7	-	CASSQVEGGSIVEQYF
TRBV18	TRBJ2-5	-	CASSPRDSWGETQYF
TRBV7-9	TRBJ1-2	-	CASSSVWDRANYGYTF
TRBV11-2	TRBJ1-1	-	CASSLGDRYTEAFF
TRBV7-9	TRBJ2-7	-	CASSNNRDRPIYEQYF
TRBV2	TRBJ2-3	-	CASRWGSDTQYF
TRBV9	TRBJ2-1	-	CASGGVSSYNEQFF
TRBV6-6	TRBJ2-4	-	CASSNLQWSLVF
TRBV18	TRBJ2-7	-	CASSLGVSSYEQYF
TRBV13	TRBJ2-7	-	CASSHTWDSSSYEQYF
TRBV9	TRBJ1-2	-	CASGLQESYGYTF
TRBV27	TRBJ2-1	-	CASSHRTGYNEQFF
TRBV7-2	TRBJ2-3	-	CASSLVTSGITDTQYF
TRBV19	TRBJ2-7	-	CASSKGQGQTYEQYF
TRBV5-4	TRBJ2-3	-	CASRTEADTQYF
TRBV10-2	TRBJ2-5	-	CASSESGGETQYF
TRBV29-1	TRBJ1-1	-	CSVENSEAFF
TRBV21-1	TRBJ1-2	-	CASSSGKDGYTF
TRBV13	TRBJ2-2	once	CASSLVGTGELFF
TRBV9	TRBJ2-1	-	CASSPYRAGQNEQFF
TRBV27	TRBJ1-1	-	CASSFEGRTEAFF
TRBV10-2	TRBJ1-1	-	CASSDYWGADTEAFF
TRBV30	TRBJ1-6	-	CAWRVGLQGFDSPLHF
TRBV12-5	TRBJ1-2	-	CASGIRGPDGYTF
TRBV9	TRBJ2-1	-	CASSVGPGYNEQFF
TRBV6-6	TRBJ2-7	-	CASNTGRQGSYEQYF
TRBV30	TRBJ1-4	-	CAGAIATNEKLFF
TRBV2	TRBJ2-7	-	CASSGGSAYEQYF
TRBV5-6	TRBJ2-1	-	CASSLAAGIGYNEQFF
TRBV19	TRBJ2-7	-	CASSSFADSYEQYF
TRBV6-1	TRBJ2-2	-	CATGQGIFGELFF
TRBV11-2	TRBJ2-7	-	CASSLYTGSLSYEQYF
TRBV28	TRBJ2-7	-	CASRDSKGDYEQYF
TRBV6-5	TRBJ2-5	-	CASSYTRTPVVETQYF
TRBV5-4	TRBJ1-5	-	CASSLGPGGPQHF
TRBV6-1	TRBJ2-1	-	CASRPPTFTTEQFF
TRBV19	TRBJ1-1	-	CASSIAPGTGTEAFF
TRBV5-1	TRBJ1-1	-	CASSLWGGTEAFF
TRBV7-9	TRBJ1-2	-	CASSSGTIFYGYTF
TRBV6-5	TRBJ1-2	-	CASSYGGNYGYTF
TRBV11-3	TRBJ2-3	-	CASTALAGGPTDTQYF
TRBV5-8	TRBJ2-1	once	CASRSGSGDNSYNEQFF
TRBV2	TRBJ1-2	-	CAIVADGGYGYTF
TRBV13	TRBJ1-1	-	CAASLDGGPEAFF
TRBV19	TRBJ2-7	once	CASGEFSGSYEQYF